The clone carrying this T cell receptor beta chain appeared many times. The target antigen is unknown. V trimming: 6 bases; J trimming: 12 bases; junction bases outside the gene matches: 8. The CDR3 spans 13 residues. Per the germline V gene, CDR1 is MNHEY and CDR2 is SVGAGI. The sample is drawn from a study of Graves' ophthalmopathy and Graves' hyperthyroidism. Whole-study results and caveats: Ophthalmopathy versus stable hyperthyroidism: 13-signature model gave 87.88% sensitivity, less than 83% specificity.

RNA transcripts served as template for amplifying TCR beta CDR3 sequences. Second-round multiplex PCR came after first-round RT-PCR with HTBI primers. TCRdb re-derived calls from the multiplex PCR reads in MiXCR, one entry per CDR3 protein. The profile shows around 590,000 distinct CDR3 sequences, 35% to 45% of them singletons. Sequenced material: peripheral blood or thyroid tissue (not recorded which). The chain combines TRBV6-5 with TRBJ1-1; TRBD1 aligns across 12 bases. The source of this sequence is an adult man with Graves' hyperthyroidism. The CDR3 DNA sequence: TGTGCCAGCAGGCCACCGGGACAGGGGGCTTCTTTCTTT. It yields the protein CASRPPGQGASFF.